This T cell receptor beta chain was found in a study of T-cell memory formation after mild COVID-19. Background on the study: The two donors had largely donor-specific TCR clusters.

MiXCR, run by TCRdb on the 5' RACE reads, gives a single entry per CDR3 protein. There are about 470,000 distinct CDR3 sequences in the sample; 15% to 20% occur only once, and 12% lies in the top ten. After removal of 0 bases from V and 7 bases from J, the junction contained 6 bases not matched to a gene. This CDR3 is built from 17 residues. In germline, CDR1 is SGHTA, CDR2 FQGTGA. Study-wide results and limits: There was a balanced CD4/CD8 profile in clones contracting day 15 to 85, and later expanders leaned CD4+. Shrinking CD4+ clones resided mostly in CM and EM, and CD8+ ones in EMRA.

Concerning this clonotype itself: Its antigen is unidentified.

The chain uses TRBV7-3 and TRBJ2-1, with 13 bases matching TRBD2. The sequence derives from an adult woman who had mild COVID-19 (a few samples of this study predate the infection). Cell type and time point are not known. Sequencing was performed on PBMCs or a T cell subset sorted from them (not recorded which). In nucleotides, the CDR3 is TGTGCCAGCAGCTTAACACAGACTAGCGGGAGGACGAATGAGCAGTTCTTC. This codes for CASSLTQTSGRTNEQFF.